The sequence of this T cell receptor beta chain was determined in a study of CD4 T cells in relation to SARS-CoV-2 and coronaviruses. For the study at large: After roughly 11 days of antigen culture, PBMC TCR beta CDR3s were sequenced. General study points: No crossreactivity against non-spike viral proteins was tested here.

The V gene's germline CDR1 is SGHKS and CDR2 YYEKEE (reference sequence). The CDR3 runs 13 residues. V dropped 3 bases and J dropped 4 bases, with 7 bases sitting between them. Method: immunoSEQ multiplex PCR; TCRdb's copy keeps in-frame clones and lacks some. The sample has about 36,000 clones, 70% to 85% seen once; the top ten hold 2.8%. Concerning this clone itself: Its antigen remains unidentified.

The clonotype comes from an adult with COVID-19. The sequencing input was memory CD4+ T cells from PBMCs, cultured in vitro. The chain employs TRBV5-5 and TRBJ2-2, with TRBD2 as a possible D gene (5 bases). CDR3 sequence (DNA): TGTGCCAGCAGCTCGGGGAGCACCGGGGAGCTGTTTTTT. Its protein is CASSSGSTGELFF.